These 29 T cell receptor beta chains were sequenced from one sample in a study of T cells in localized non-small cell lung cancer. Produced via immunoSEQ multiplex PCR; TCRdb's table is partial and in-frame only. The table shows 75,000 to 95,000 clones, with 80% to 90% occurring only once. Material: peripheral blood, obtained before any cancer treatment. The receptor source for this set is a man aged 40 to 69 with stage I squamous cell lung carcinoma.

The genes are TRBV29-1 and TRBJ1-2; the D is unclear. This CDR3 region has 13 residues. Per the germline V gene, CDR1 is SQVTM and CDR2 is ANQGSEA. V gave up 0 bases and J gave up 2 bases, with 7 bases separating them. CDR3 DNA: TGCAGCGTTGAAGACAGGCCAAACTATGGCTACACCTTC. This codes for CSVEDRPNYGYTF. Drawing the rest from reference TRBV29-1 and TRBJ1-2, the complete variable domain is SAVISQKPSRDICQRGTSLTIQCQVDSQVTMMFWYRQQPGQSLTLIATANQGSEATYESGFVIDKFPISRPNLTFSTLTVSNMSPEDSSIYLCSVEDRPNYGYTFGSGTRLTVV.

The rearrangement uses TRBV2 and TRBJ1-1; D not certain. This CDR3 has 12 residues. Germline V lookup: CDR1 SNHLY, CDR2 FYNNEI. V was shortened by 0 bases and J by 10 bases, with 9 bases between the two germline ends. In DNA form, the CDR3 reads TGTGCCAGCAGTGAAGCGCTTGGGGTAGCTTTCTTT. The encoded protein is CASSEALGVAFF.

The chain links TRBV10-3 to TRBJ2-2; D remains unclear. Trimming pared 7 bases from V and 7 bases from J, leaving 19 bases between. The CDR3 consists of 15 residues. Germline CDR1 ENHRY, CDR2 SYGVKD. Here the CDR3 DNA reads TGTGCCATCAAGGACGGAGAAGGTTCAGGCGGGGAGCTGTTTTTT. Its protein is CAIKDGEGSGGELFF.

The J gene is TRBJ1-1, the V gene TRBV29-1; a possible D gene is TRBD1 (5 bases). V shed 5 bases and J shed 0 bases, with 16 bases lying between them. This CDR3 has 15 amino acids. CDR1 and CDR2 (germline): SQVTM, ANQGSEA. Here the CDR3 reads CSVYPGGKLNTEAFF. The CDR3 DNA follows: TGCAGCGTTTACCCCGGGGGGAAATTGAACACTGAAGCTTTCTTT.

V is TRBV5-1 and J is TRBJ1-6; D is unresolved. V lost 6 bases and J lost 0, with 13 bases in between. Germline V gene lookup returns CDR1 SGHRS and CDR2 YFSETQ. This CDR3 spans 16 amino acids. The CDR3 is CASTVGRPSYNSPLHF. DNA of the CDR3: TGCGCCAGCACCGTCGGCAGGCCCTCCTATAATTCACCCCTCCACTTT.

The chain combines TRBV9 with TRBJ1-5, with 9 bases lining up with TRBD1. From germline, CDR1 is SGDLS and CDR2 YYNGEE. CDR3 length: 16 residues. V gave up 4 bases and J gave up 3 bases; unmatched junction bases: 8. Here the CDR3 reads CASSPSTGGANQPQHF. CDR3 nucleotides: TGTGCCAGCAGCCCTTCGACAGGGGGTGCCAATCAGCCCCAGCATTTT.

J is TRBJ1-5 and V is TRBV6-5; the D gene is possibly TRBD1 (5 bases). V lost 6 bases, J lost 0 bases, and 9 bases lay in between. This CDR3 is 14 amino acids long. Germline V gene data show CDR1 as MNHEY and CDR2 as SVGAGI. Written as DNA, the CDR3 is TGTGCCAGCAGGGGGGACGGTAGCAATCAGCCCCAGCATTTT. Its protein product is CASRGDGSNQPQHF.

The rearrangement links TRBV7-6 to TRBJ2-7, with a tentative D call TRBD1 (6 bases). Germline V CDR1 and CDR2: SGHVS, FNYEAQ. The CDR3 consists of 14 residues. Trimming shortened V by 7 bases and J by 4 bases, and 17 bases separated the two germline ends. The CDR3 protein is CASTNAGVSYEQYF. CDR3 DNA sequence: TGTGCCAGCACCAACGCAGGGGTTTCGTACGAGCAGTACTTC.

V is TRBV4-1 and J is TRBJ1-1, with D hard to call. V was clipped by 1 base and J by 3 bases, with 6 bases between them. This CDR3 is 13 amino acids long. Germline CDR1 reads MGHRA; CDR2 reads YSYEKL. CDR3 in DNA: TGCGCCAGCAGCCAAGCTAAGTACACTGAAGCTTTCTTT. Translating it yields CASSQAKYTEAFF.

The CDR3 DNA reads TGTGCCAGCAGTCCCCGGGCGGCGACCGGGGAGCTGTTTTTT. The encoded protein is CASSPRAATGELFF. The J gene is TRBJ2-2, the V gene TRBV7-7, with no clear D. V shed 6 bases and J shed 5 bases, with 13 bases lying between them. CDR1 is SSHAT and CDR2 is FNYEAQ in the germline V gene (reference sequence). This CDR3 contains 14 residues.

The V call is TRBV7-2, the J call TRBJ1-5, with 7 bases lining up with TRBD1. Germline lookup yields CDR1 SGHTA and CDR2 FQGNSA. The ends lost 1 base at V and 6 bases at J; junction bases unmatched: 6. The CDR3 contains 15 residues. CDR3 sequence reads: CASSLVDRVGQPQHF. As DNA, the CDR3 is TGTGCCAGCAGCTTAGTCGACAGGGTGGGTCAGCCCCAGCATTTT. Combining the CDR3 with reference TRBV7-2 and TRBJ1-5 gives the whole variable domain GAGVSQSPSNKVTEKGKDVELRCDPISGHTALYWYRQSLGQGLEFLIYFQGNSAPDKSGLPSDRFSAERTGGSVSTLTIQRTQQEDSAVYLCASSLVDRVGQPQHFGDGTRLSIL.

This clone was detected once. The gene calls are TRBV2 and TRBJ2-1; the D is unclear. Germline assignment: CDR1 SNHLY and CDR2 FYNNEI. Trimming pared 5 bases from V and 4 bases from J, leaving 9 bases between. The CDR3 has 13 residues. The CDR3 bases are TGTGCCAGCAGTTTCACTCGTTACAATGAGCAGTTCTTC. This codes for CASSFTRYNEQFF.

V is TRBV4-3 and J is TRBJ2-1; 12 bases align to TRBD1. This CDR3 region has 15 residues. Germline trimming cut 2 bases from V and 9 bases from J; bases unmatched to any gene: 5. The germline V gene encodes CDR1 LGHNA and CDR2 YSLEER. This CDR3 reads CASSQSGTGGFEQFF. The CDR3 DNA follows: TGCGCCAGCAGCCAATCCGGGACAGGGGGCTTTGAGCAGTTCTTC.

The rearrangement joins TRBV19 to TRBJ1-5; TRBD1 is a possible D gene (5 bases). The CDR3 consists of 17 residues. CDR1 and CDR2 (germline): LNHDA, SQIVND (reference sequence). V lost 1 base to trimming and J lost 0 bases, with 13 bases between them. Here the CDR3 reads CASSIALTAYSNQPQHF. The CDR3 bases are TGTGCCAGTAGTATAGCTCTGACAGCTTATAGCAATCAGCCCCAGCATTTT.

The chain employs TRBV28 and TRBJ1-1; TRBD1 might be the D (6 bases). Germline-derived CDR1 and CDR2 are MDHEN and SYDVKM. The CDR3 has 14 amino acids. V lost 6 bases, J lost 5 bases, and 16 bases lay in between. CDR3 sequence reads: CASRTQGMVTEAFF. CDR3 coding DNA: TGTGCCAGCAGGACGCAGGGGATGGTGACTGAAGCTTTCTTT.

This chain connects TRBV10-3 to TRBJ2-7; perhaps TRBD2 as D (7 bases). CDR3 length: 16 amino acids. V lost 6 bases and J lost 0, with 18 bases in between. Germline assignment: CDR1 ENHRY and CDR2 SYGVKD. Here the CDR3 DNA reads TGTGCCATCAGGGGGTTCGGGGGGACAAGCTCCTACGAGCAGTACTTC. This sequence encodes CAIRGFGGTSSYEQYF.

This clone has only a few counts. The chain carries TRBV9 and TRBJ1-2; TRBD1 might be the D (6 bases). This CDR3 contains 12 residues. CDR1 is SGDLS and CDR2 is YYNGEE in the germline V gene. V was shortened by 8 bases and J by 5 bases, with 13 bases between the two germline ends. The CDR3, as DNA: TGTGCCAGTACTGGTACAGGGTATGGCTACACCTTC. This encodes CASTGTGYGYTF.

V gene TRBV7-9 combines with J gene TRBJ1-2; D call uncertain. V was shortened by 3 bases and J by 2 bases, with 13 bases between the two germline ends. The CDR3 consists of 15 residues. In germline, CDR1 is SEHNR, CDR2 FQNEAQ (reference sequence). The chain's CDR3 is CASSLMAVQNYGYTF. CDR3 in DNA: TGTGCCAGCAGCTTGATGGCCGTTCAGAACTATGGCTACACCTTC.

The chain employs TRBV6-5 and TRBJ1-2; the D gene is possibly TRBD1 (5 bases). There are 14 residues in the CDR3. CDR1 and CDR2 (germline): MNHEY, SVGAGI. V was shortened by 6 bases and J by 4 bases, with 15 bases between the two germline ends. The CDR3 nucleotides are TGTGCCAGCAGAGCCTCGGGGACCGGCTATGGCTACACCTTC. This gives the protein CASRASGTGYGYTF.

The rearrangement links TRBV7-2 to TRBJ1-2; D is unclear. Germline-derived CDR1 and CDR2 are SGHTA and FQGNSA. Trimming shortened V by 4 bases and J by 4 bases, and 7 bases separated the two germline ends. This CDR3 contains 12 residues. For the CDR3, the DNA is TGTGCCAGCAGCTCAGAGACCTATGGCTACACCTTC. This translates into CASSSETYGYTF. The variable domain in full, with the rest retrieved from reference TRBV7-2 and TRBJ1-2, is GAGVSQSPSNKVTEKGKDVELRCDPISGHTALYWYRQSLGQGLEFLIYFQGNSAPDKSGLPSDRFSAERTGGSVSTLTIQRTQQEDSAVYLCASSSETYGYTFGSGTRLTVV.

The chain links TRBV18 to TRBJ2-7; unclear D gene. V shed 3 bases and J shed 0 bases, with 9 bases lying between them. Germline CDR1 KGHSH, CDR2 LQKENI. CDR3 length: 14 residues. The CDR3 bases are TGTGCCAGCTCACCGACTGCGAGCTCCTACGAGCAGTACTTC. Its protein is CASSPTASSYEQYF.

The sample holds one count of this clone. The gene calls are TRBV6-6 and TRBJ1-5; TRBD1 agrees at 7 bases. The V segment lost 7 bases and the J segment 0 bases; nucleotides outside the gene matches: 9. CDR3 length equals 16 residues. Germline CDR1 MNHNY, CDR2 SVGAGI (reference sequence). CDR3 in DNA: TGTGCCAGCACCTGGGACAGTAGTGATAGCAATCAGCCCCAGCATTTT. Its protein is CASTWDSSDSNQPQHF.

The V call is TRBV6-1, the J call TRBJ1-6; D ambiguous. Looked up from germline, CDR1 is MNHNS and CDR2 is SASEGT. The CDR3 sequence is 11 residues long. V lost 8 bases to trimming and J lost 8 bases, with 7 bases between them. In DNA, the CDR3 is TGTGCCAGCTTCGGGGATTCACCCCTCCACTTT. Its protein product is CASFGDSPLHF.

The chain recombines TRBV11-1 with TRBJ1-1, with a tentative D call TRBD1 (5 bases). Germline-derived CDR1 and CDR2 are SGHAT and FQDESV (reference sequence). The CDR3 consists of 14 residues. V was cut by 6 bases and J by 7 bases, with 18 bases left in between. The CDR3 is CASSPNAGALEAFF. The DNA for the CDR3 is TGTGCCAGCAGTCCCAATGCCGGGGCTCTTGAAGCTTTCTTT.

In DNA, the CDR3 is TGCGCCAGCAGCCAGAGGACAGGGTTTGTTGGCACCATATATTTT. This encodes CASSQRTGFVGTIYF. The chain recombines TRBV4-1 with TRBJ1-3; 8 nucleotides align to TRBD1. The CDR3 loop spans 15 amino acids. Germline CDR1 reads MGHRA; CDR2 reads YSYEKL. Trimming cost V 3 bases and J 9 bases; bases outside gene matches: 10.

This clone was observed a few times. This sequence joins TRBV5-6 and TRBJ2-5, with 8 positions matching TRBD1. This CDR3 spans 15 amino acids. V lost 1 base, J lost 5 bases, and 7 bases stayed unmatched. From germline, CDR1 is SGHDT and CDR2 YYEEEE. CDR3 bases: TGTGCCAGCAGCTTGATCGGACAGGGCGAGGAGACCCAGTACTTC. Translation: CASSLIGQGEETQYF.

This chain joins TRBV6-1 and TRBJ1-1; D call uncertain. Trimming removed 4 bases at V and 5 bases at J, with 11 bases between. From germline, CDR1 is MNHNS and CDR2 SASEGT. The CDR3 sequence is 13 residues long. DNA for the CDR3: TGTGCCAGCAGTGTGGACGGGAGGACTGAAGCTTTCTTT. It is translated as CASSVDGRTEAFF.

This clone has a handful of counts. The rearrangement uses TRBV7-9 and TRBJ1-2, with D uncertain. V was clipped by 0 bases and J by 1 base, with 12 bases between them. CDR3 length: 16 residues. Germline lookup yields CDR1 SEHNR and CDR2 FQNEAQ (reference sequence). CDR3 in DNA: TGTGCCAGCAGCTTAGCGTTGACACTTGATAACTATGGCTACACCTTC. Protein sequence: CASSLALTLDNYGYTF.

The genes are TRBV30 and TRBJ1-4, with D possibly matching TRBD1 (5 bases). Germline V gene sequence: CDR1 GTSNPN, CDR2 SVGIG (reference sequence). The V gene lost 1 base and the J gene lost 7 bases, with 7 bases spanning the gap. The CDR3 sequence is 12 residues long. The CDR3 DNA follows: TGTGCCTGGAGTGGGCAGGGTGAAAAACTGTTTTTT. Its translation is CAWSGQGEKLFF. The full variable domain, its missing parts supplied by reference TRBV30 and TRBJ1-4, is SQTIHQWPATLVQPVGSPLSLECTVEGTSNPNLYWYRQAAGRGLQLLFYSVGIGQISSEVPQNLSASRPQDRQFILSSKKLLLSDSGFYLCAWSGQGEKLFFGSGTQLSVL.